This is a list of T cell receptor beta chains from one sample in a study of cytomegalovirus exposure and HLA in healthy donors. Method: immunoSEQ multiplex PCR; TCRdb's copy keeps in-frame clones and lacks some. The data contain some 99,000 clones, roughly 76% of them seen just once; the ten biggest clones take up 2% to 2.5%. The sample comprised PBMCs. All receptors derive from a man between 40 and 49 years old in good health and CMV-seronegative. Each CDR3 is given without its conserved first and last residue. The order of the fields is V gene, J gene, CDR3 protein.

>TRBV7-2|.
ASSKSSGSYEQY
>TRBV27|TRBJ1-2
ASSLLTMRPGGFDGYT
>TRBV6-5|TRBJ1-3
ASGPADTSGNTIY
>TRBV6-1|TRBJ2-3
ASTGQVTDTQY
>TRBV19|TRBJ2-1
ASSISGKGNEQF
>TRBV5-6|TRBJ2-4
ASSSAYWNIQY
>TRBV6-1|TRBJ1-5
ASSARWSNQPQH
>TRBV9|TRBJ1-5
ASSVGTGYGQPQH
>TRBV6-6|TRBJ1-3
ASSSSEVSGNTIY
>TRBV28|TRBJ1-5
ASSLSSLEDRGNNQPQH
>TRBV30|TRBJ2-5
AWSIRQVEGTQY
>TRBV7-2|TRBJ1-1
ASLGQGYTEAF
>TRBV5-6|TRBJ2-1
ASSLGGRTNNEQF
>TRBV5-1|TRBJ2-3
ATSGDGSRDTQY
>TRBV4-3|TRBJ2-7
ASSQETGNTYEQY
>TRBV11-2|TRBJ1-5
ASSFEGASNQPQH
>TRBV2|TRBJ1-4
ASSTGTGLTGVEKLF
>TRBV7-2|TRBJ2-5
ASSLATLAGGYQETQY
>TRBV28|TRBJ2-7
ASSTGSYEQY
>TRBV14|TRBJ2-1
ASSQARGAEQF
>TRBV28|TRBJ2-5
ASSSGGMQTQY
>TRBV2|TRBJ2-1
ASKFVRDNEQF
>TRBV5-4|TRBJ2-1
ASSFHANEQF
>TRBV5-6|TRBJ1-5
ASSTGTNSNQPQH
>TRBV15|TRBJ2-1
ATSGQGRDEQF
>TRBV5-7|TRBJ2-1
ASSPPRCEQF
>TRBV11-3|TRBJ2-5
ASSLGSGGKETQY
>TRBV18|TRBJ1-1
ASSPRDRGPNTEAF